A single TCR beta chain is shown here with its context. The antigen remains undetermined. The data originate from a study of human T cells and chemical hapten exposure. Overall study: Epicutaneous patch tests delivered 0.01% DPC to the upper back, with evaluation at 6 days. Enrolled patients were predominantly female and had alopecia areata, totalis or universalis. Small discrepancies in pooled library volume mainly accounted for the varying TCR yields per sample.

Looked up from germline, CDR1 is LGHNA and CDR2 is YNFKEQ. V was trimmed by 2 bases and J by 2 bases, leaving 21 bases between them. There are 19 residues in the CDR3. Time point indicated: patch test 1, 2 weeks after DPC sensitization. The treatment was: therapeutic diphenylcyclopropenone sensitization with weekly scalp DPC. Study-level results: It was expanded TCRs that formed significantly more large CDR3 similarity clusters than controls did.

TCRdb independently ran MiXCR on the RACE reads; one entry per CDR3 protein. There are about 81,000 distinct CDR3 sequences in the sample; about 7.5% occur only once, and under 2% lies in the top ten. The sequence was obtained from a woman in her thirties with alopecia areata. Some clones in this sample may be carry-over from other donors' samples. Specimen: whole blood, collected in connection with sensitization to the hapten diphenylcyclopropenone (DPC). The rearrangement joins TRBV4-2 to TRBJ2-2, with D possibly TRBD1 on 6 matching bases. The CDR3 is CASSQPGDLALRNTGELFF. The CDR3 coding sequence is TGTGCCAGCAGCCAACCAGGGGACCTAGCATTGCGAAACACCGGGGAGCTGTTTTTT.